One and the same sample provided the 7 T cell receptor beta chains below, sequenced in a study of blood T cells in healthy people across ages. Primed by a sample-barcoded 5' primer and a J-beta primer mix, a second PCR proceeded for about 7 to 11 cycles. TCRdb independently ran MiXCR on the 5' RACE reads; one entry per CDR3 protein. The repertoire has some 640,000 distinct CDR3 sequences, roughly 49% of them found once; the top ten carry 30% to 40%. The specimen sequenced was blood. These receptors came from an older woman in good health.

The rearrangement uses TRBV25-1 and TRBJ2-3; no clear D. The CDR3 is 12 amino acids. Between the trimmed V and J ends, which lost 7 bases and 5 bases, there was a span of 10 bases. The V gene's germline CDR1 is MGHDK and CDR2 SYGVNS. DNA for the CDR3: TGTGCCAGCAAGTCATCCGGAGATACGCAGTATTTT. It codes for CASKSSGDTQYF.

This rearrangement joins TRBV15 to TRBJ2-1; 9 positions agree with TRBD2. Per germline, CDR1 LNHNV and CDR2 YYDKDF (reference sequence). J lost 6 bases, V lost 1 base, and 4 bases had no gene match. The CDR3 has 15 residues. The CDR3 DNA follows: TGTGCCACCAGCAGAGGTAGCGGGAGACCCAATGAGCAGTTCTTC. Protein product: CATSRGSGRPNEQFF.

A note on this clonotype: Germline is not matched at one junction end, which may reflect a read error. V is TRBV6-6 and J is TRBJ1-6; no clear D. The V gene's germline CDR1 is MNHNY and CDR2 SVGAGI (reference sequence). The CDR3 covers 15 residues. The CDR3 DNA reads TGTGCCAGCAGCCTTTACAGAGATGATAATTCACCCCCCCACTTT. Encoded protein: CASSLYRDDNSPPHF.

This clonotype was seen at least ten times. The DNA of the CDR3 is TGTGCCAGCAGTCCACCGGGACAGGGGGATGGCTACACCTTC. Amino acids: CASSPPGQGDGYTF. The chain links TRBV28 to TRBJ1-2; 11 bases line up with TRBD1. Germline lookup yields CDR1 MDHEN and CDR2 SYDVKM. The CDR3 contains 14 residues. The trim removed 5 bases at V and 6 bases at J, leaving 5 bases unmatched.

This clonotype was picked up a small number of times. The DNA of the CDR3 is TGTGCCATCAGAGCCGGGACTAGCGGGAGCACCTACGAGCAGTACTTC. This gives the protein CAIRAGTSGSTYEQYF. The chain employs TRBV10-3 and TRBJ2-7, with 14 bases matching TRBD2. The V gene end was trimmed by 6 bases and the J gene end by 2 bases; junction bases not matched to a gene: 6. Germline CDR1 reads ENHRY; CDR2 reads SYGVKD. This CDR3 is 16 amino acids long.

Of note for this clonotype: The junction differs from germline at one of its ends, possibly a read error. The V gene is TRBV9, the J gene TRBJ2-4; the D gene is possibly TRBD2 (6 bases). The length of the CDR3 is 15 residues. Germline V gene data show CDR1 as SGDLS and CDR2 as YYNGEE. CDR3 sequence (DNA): TGTGCCATCAGCGCGGGGCTAGCGACAGAAGAGGCCCAGTACTTC. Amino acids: CAISAGLATEEAQYF.

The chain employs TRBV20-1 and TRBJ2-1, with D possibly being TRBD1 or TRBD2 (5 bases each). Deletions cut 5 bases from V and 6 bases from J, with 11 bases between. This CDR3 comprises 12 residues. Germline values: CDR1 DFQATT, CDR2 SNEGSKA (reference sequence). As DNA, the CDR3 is TGCAGTGCTGCTGGGGACCGCAATGAGCAGTTCTTC. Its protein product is CSAAGDRNEQFF.